This TCR beta chain was obtained from a study of blood T cell repertoires in COVID-19. On the study more broadly: Samples of COVID-19 (acute and convalescent) were obtained from the United States, Italy and Spain. T cells, B-cell-depleted T cells, or PBMCs supplied cDNA or gDNA.

The germline V gene has CDR1 SGHRS and CDR2 YFSETQ. V was trimmed by 5 bases and J by 6 bases, leaving 18 bases between them. This CDR3 contains 16 residues. This clone is a singleton in its sample. The authors' processing: Nucleated cell number was recorded as an estimate derived from reference gene primer amplification. Sequencing used immunoSEQ multiplex PCR; TCRdb keeps in-frame clones, though not all of them. For V, J and clone size, that table is used; D and trimming come from the DNA. The sample holds 100,000 to 150,000 clones, roughly 84% seen once. The rearrangement links TRBV5-1 to TRBJ1-6; D is perhaps TRBD1 (6 bases). This receptor was taken from a woman over 75 with acute or convalescent COVID-19. The source material was peripheral blood. Here the CDR3 DNA reads TGCGCCAGCAGACTTTCTACAGGGTCCCTTAATTCACCCCTCCACTTT. Translation gives CASRLSTGSLNSPLHF.